This is a list of T cell receptor beta chains from one sample in a study of shared clonotypes between healthy human individuals. Assay used: immunoSEQ multiplex PCR; TCRdb lists only in-frame clones, some missing. The table lists some 2.1 million clones, 95% of them singletons. Material: naive CD4+ T cells sorted from blood. All receptors derive from a man aged 18 to 29 in good health. Both conserved end residues are part of each CDR3. Each record gives: clone size, D gene, J gene, V gene, CDR3 protein, CDR3 DNA. A D gene is named only where the DNA matches it firmly. Clone size is given for some rows only: seen once, a few or many times, or a class if the clone is expanded.

- TRBD1 TRBJ1-2 TRBV7-2 CASSPDRVGYTF TGTGCCAGCAGCCCGGACAGGGTGGGCTACACCTTC
- TRBD1 TRBJ2-1 TRBV5-4 CASSLGGTGPYNEQFF TGTGCCAGCAGCTTGGGGGGGACAGGGCCCTACAATGAGCAGTTCTTC
once - TRBJ1-3 TRBV18 CASSTLQQSSGNTIYF TGTGCCAGCTCAACCTTACAGCAGAGCTCTGGAAACACCATATATTTT
- TRBD2 TRBJ2-3 TRBV5-4 CASSTWTSGTTDTQYF TGTGCCAGCAGCACTTGGACTAGCGGTACGACAGATACGCAGTATTTT
- TRBD1 TRBJ1-3 TRBV4-2 CASSQAGQGGSGNTIYF TGTGCCAGCAGCCAAGCGGGACAGGGGGGCTCTGGAAACACCATATATTTT
once TRBD2 TRBJ2-7 TRBV4-1 CASSQGVAGTYEQYF TGCGCCAGCAGCCAAGGGGTAGCGGGTACCTACGAGCAGTACTTC
- TRBD2 TRBJ2-1 TRBV5-1 CASSLDAGEAYNEQFF TGCGCCAGCAGCTTGGATGCGGGGGAAGCCTACAATGAGCAGTTCTTC
once - TRBJ1-1 TRBV30 CAWGRRGGPSLNTEAFF TGTGCCTGGGGGAGACGCGGCGGACCGTCCTTGAACACTGAAGCTTTCTTT
- TRBD1 TRBJ1-3 TRBV5-6 CASSSGQGYRNTIYF TGTGCCAGCAGCTCAGGACAGGGGTATAGAAACACCATATATTTT
- - TRBJ2-2 TRBV7-2 CASSDYHTGELFF TGTGCCAGCAGCGACTATCACACCGGGGAGCTGTTTTTT
- - TRBJ2-1 TRBV2 CASMASGAFYNEQFF TGTGCCAGCATGGCGTCGGGGGCCTTCTACAATGAGCAGTTCTTC
- TRBD1 TRBJ1-5 TRBV6-6 CASSSGQGYQPQHF TGTGCCAGCAGCTCGGGACAGGGTTATCAGCCCCAGCATTTT
- - TRBJ1-2 TRBV6-1 CASSERRTNYGYTF TGTGCCAGCAGTGAACGGCGGACTAACTATGGCTACACCTTC
- - TRBJ2-2 TRBV12-5 CASGLVNTGELFF TGTGCTAGTGGTTTGGTGAACACCGGGGAGCTGTTTTTT
- - TRBJ1-1 TRBV5-1 CASSLRSVRNTEAFF TGCGCCAGCAGCTTGCGTTCAGTGCGGAACACTGAAGCTTTCTTT
once - TRBJ1-2 TRBV5-1 CASSLVGGDGYTF TGCGCCAGCAGCTTGGTTGGGGGCGATGGCTACACCTTC
- - TRBJ1-5 TRBV10-3 CAISETWDINQPQHF TGTGCCATCAGTGAGACCTGGGACATTAATCAGCCCCAGCATTTT
- - TRBJ2-3 TRBV9 CASSARDVTDTQYF TGTGCCAGCAGCGCCCGGGACGTCACAGATACGCAGTATTTT
- - TRBJ1-4 TRBV9 CASSVEGRPGEKLFF TGTGCCAGCAGCGTAGAGGGCAGGCCTGGTGAAAAACTGTTTTTT
- - TRBJ2-3 TRBV5-4 CASSLAAGPDTQYF TGTGCCAGCAGCTTGGCCGCCGGACCGGATACGCAGTATTTT
- - TRBJ2-5 TRBV18 CASSPRSETQYF TGTGCCAGCTCACCACGGAGTGAGACCCAGTACTTC
- - TRBJ2-7 TRBV7-6 CASSRDYEQYF TGTGCCAGCAGCCGGGACTACGAGCAGTACTTC
- - TRBJ1-1 TRBV25-1 CASSLKGNTEAFF TGTGCCAGCAGTTTAAAAGGGAACACTGAAGCTTTCTTT
- TRBD2 TRBJ2-7 TRBV27 CASRPRGGNNHEQYF TGTGCCAGCAGGCCGCGGGGGGGCAACAATCACGAGCAGTACTTC
once - TRBJ2-6 TRBV9 CASSGRAGANVLTF TGTGCCAGCAGCGGAAGGGCTGGGGCCAACGTCCTGACTTTC
- - TRBJ2-7 TRBV11-2 CASSLERGLEQYF TGTGCCAGCAGCTTAGAGAGGGGTTTGGAGCAGTACTTC
- - TRBJ2-3 TRBV5-1 CASSLPLDSQYF TGCGCCAGCAGCCTCCCTTTGGATTCGCAGTATTTT
- - TRBJ2-3 TRBV6-1 CASLTTPRNADTQYF TGTGCCAGCTTGACTACCCCCCGCAATGCGGATACGCAGTATTTT
- - TRBJ1-4 TRBV5-8 CASSLDGVEKLFF TGTGCCAGCAGCTTGGATGGGGTTGAAAAACTGTTTTTT
- - TRBJ2-7 TRBV9 CASTSPGYYEQYF TGTGCCAGCACTTCCCCAGGGTACTACGAGCAGTACTTC
- TRBD1 TRBJ2-5 TRBV2 CASSLYPGQGMETQYF TGTGCCAGCAGTCTCTATCCGGGACAGGGAATGGAGACCCAGTACTTC
- TRBD2 TRBJ2-1 TRBV4-1 CASSPGTSGYNEQFF TGCGCCAGCAGCCCCGGGACTAGCGGATACAATGAGCAGTTCTTC
- - TRBJ1-4 TRBV11-2 CASSQNPGTNYNEKLFF TGTGCCAGCAGCCAAAACCCTGGGACTAACTATAATGAAAAACTGTTTTTT
- TRBD1 TRBJ1-3 TRBV15 CATSRERDREVYF TGTGCCACCAGCAGAGAGAGGGACAGGGAGGTATATTTT
once - TRBJ2-2 TRBV18 CASSPMAGSGELFF TGTGCCAGCTCACCGATGGCAGGGTCCGGGGAGCTGTTTTTT
once TRBD1 TRBJ1-5 TRBV30 CAWSRTGVNQPQHF TGTGCCTGGAGTAGGACAGGGGTCAATCAGCCCCAGCATTTT